This TCR beta chain was found in a study of monozygotic twins with inflammatory bowel disease. The unique tags termed UMIs, each holding a 6-nucleotide sample barcode, were added by means of template switching. TCRdb re-called the 5' RACE reads, yielding one record per CDR3 amino acid sequence without DNA. The repertoire table contains hundreds of thousands of distinct CDR3 sequences. The CDR3 is 16 amino acids. Germline V gives CDR1 LNHNV, CDR2 YYDKDF (reference sequence). A note on this clonotype: Its antigen is unknown.

Regarding the study as a whole: Twin concordance left repertoire similarity unchanged, with limited power a possible explanation for this lack of difference.

V is TRBV15 and J is TRBJ2-3; TCRdb proposes TRBD2, but this gene call is untestable without DNA. The sample consisted of blood. The sequence was collected from a human donor with ulcerative colitis or Crohn's disease, or a healthy co-twin of an affected twin (not recorded which). The CDR3 sequence is CATSTRTSGGTDTQYF.